This is a list of T cell receptor beta chains from one sample in a study of blood T cell repertoires in COVID-19. The repertoire was sequenced with immunoSEQ multiplex PCR; TCRdb's copy has only in-frame clones and lacks some. The table has under 250,000 clones, under 90% seen once. Sequencing used peripheral blood. Every receptor here comes from a man aged 50-60 years with COVID-19, enrolled during active disease. The CDR3 runs from the conserved cysteine through the conserved F or W. The D gene is left open where the match is weak. A clone size is listed for some rows: how often the clone was seen (once, few, many), or a class if it is expanded.

>-|TRBV6-5|TRBD1|TRBJ1-4
CASSYSWTGANEKLFF
TGTGCCAGCAGTTACTCGTGGACAGGGGCTAATGAAAAACTGTTTTTT
>-|TRBV29-1|-|TRBJ2-5
CSATSRETQYF
TGCAGCGCTACCTCCAGGGAGACCCAGTACTTC
>-|TRBV7-9|-|TRBJ1-5
CASSFFGDSNQPQHF
TGTGCCAGCAGCTTTTTCGGGGATAGCAATCAGCCCCAGCATTTT
>-|TRBV4-3|TRBD1|TRBJ2-1
CASSQTGTGGYNEQFF
TGCGCCAGCAGCCAGACCGGGACAGGTGGATACAATGAGCAGTTCTTC
>-|TRBV5-1|-|TRBJ2-3
CASSLAGGTDTQYF
TGCGCCAGCAGCTTGGCCGGAGGAACAGATACGCAGTATTTT
>-|TRBV9|TRBD2|TRBJ2-2
CASSPNVAGLAGGGELFF
TGTGCCAGCAGCCCGAACGTTGCCGGACTAGCGGGAGGGGGAGAGCTGTTTTTT
>-|TRBV12-1|-|TRBJ2-1
CASIKGTSSYNEQFF
TGTGCCAGCATCAAGGGGACAAGCTCCTACAATGAGCAGTTCTTC
>few|TRBV6-6|-|TRBJ2-1
CASSPNTRYEQFF
TGTGCCAGCAGTCCAAACACTAGATATGAGCAGTTCTTC
>-|TRBV6-5|TRBD1|TRBJ1-2
CASSHGQGGGYTF
TGTGCCAGCAGTCACGGACAGGGCGGTGGCTACACCTTC
>-|TRBV2|TRBD2|TRBJ2-3
CASSGAGGRDTQYF
TGTGCCAGCAGTGGGGCGGGGGGGCGGGATACGCAGTATTTT
>once|TRBV12-3/TRBV12-4|TRBD1|TRBJ1-4
CASGQGGEKLFF
TGTGCCAGCGGACAGGGTGGCGAAAAACTGTTTTTT
>-|TRBV19|TRBD1|TRBJ1-4
CASSPGQGNNEKLFF
TGTGCCAGTAGTCCCGGACAGGGGAATAATGAAAAACTGTTTTTT
>-|TRBV7-2|-|TRBJ1-3
CASSYNRRLTSGNTIYF
TGTGCCAGCAGCTATAATCGTCGACTGACTTCTGGAAACACCATATATTTT
>-|TRBV6-6|TRBD2|TRBJ2-1
CASSRSRGGHNEQFF
TGTGCCAGCAGTAGAAGTCGGGGGGGCCACAATGAGCAGTTCTTC
>-|TRBV18|-|TRBJ1-5
CASSPHTNQPQHF
TGTGCCAGCTCACCACACACCAATCAGCCCCAGCATTTT
>-|TRBV6-1|-|TRBJ2-7
CASSEGRAGSHEQYF
TGTGCCAGCAGTGAAGGGCGCGCAGGTTCTCACGAGCAGTACTTC
>-|TRBV5-4|-|TRBJ2-3
CASSLPLSTDTQYF
TGTGCCAGCAGCTTGCCCCTCAGCACAGATACGCAGTATTTT
>few|TRBV5-4|-|TRBJ2-7
CASSQTGKYEQYF
TGTGCCAGCAGCCAAACAGGGAAGTACGAGCAGTACTTC
>-|TRBV15|-|TRBJ1-5
CATSRTSNQPQHF
TGTGCCACCAGCAGGACAAGCAATCAGCCCCAGCATTTT
>once|TRBV30|TRBD2|TRBJ2-1
CAWNPGTSASSYNEQFF
TGTGCCTGGAACCCCGGGACTAGCGCGAGCTCCTACAATGAGCAGTTCTTC
>few|TRBV7-9|TRBD2|TRBJ2-1
CASSLAGGPPNEQFF
TGTGCCAGCAGCTTAGCGGGAGGGCCCCCCAATGAGCAGTTCTTC
>-|TRBV4-3|-|TRBJ1-2
CASSQDPTTATYTF
TGCGCCAGCAGCCAAGACCCCACGACAGCAACCTACACCTTC
>-|TRBV9|TRBD2|TRBJ2-2
CASSVGLAGDTGELFF
TGTGCCAGCAGCGTAGGTCTAGCGGGGGACACCGGGGAGCTGTTTTTT
>-|TRBV10-1|TRBD1|TRBJ1-1
CALADRDRGLCTEAFF
TGCGCCCTCGCGGACCGGGACAGGGGGCTGTGCACTGAAGCTTTCTTT
>-|TRBV9|-|TRBJ2-1
CASSVGGTSYNEQFF
TGTGCCAGCAGCGTAGGCGGGACCTCCTACAATGAGCAGTTCTTC
>-|TRBV7-9|-|TRBJ2-7
CASSLGQGISYEQYF
TGTGCCAGCAGCTTAGGGCAGGGGATCTCCTACGAGCAGTACTTC
>-|TRBV7-9|-|TRBJ2-3
CASSPQGGMADTQYF
TGTGCCAGCAGCCCCCAGGGCGGGATGGCAGATACGCAGTATTTT
>-|TRBV18|-|TRBJ1-6
CASSPGRARSPLHF
TGTGCCAGCTCACCGGGCAGGGCGCGTTCACCCCTCCACTTT
>-|TRBV28|-|TRBJ2-1
CASSLLTGSNEQFF
TGTGCCAGCAGTTTATTGACAGGAAGCAATGAGCAGTTCTTC
>-|TRBV2|-|TRBJ1-4
CASSEQGLENEKLFF
TGTGCCAGCAGTGAACAGGGATTGGAGAATGAAAAACTGTTTTTT
>-|TRBV5-6|TRBD1|TRBJ2-7
CASSQGQGRYEQYF
TGTGCCAGCAGCCAAGGACAGGGTAGGTACGAGCAGTACTTC
>few|TRBV19|TRBD1|TRBJ2-2
CASRPGQGAGELFF
TGTGCCAGTAGACCCGGACAGGGGGCCGGGGAGCTGTTTTTT
>-|TRBV30|-|TRBJ1-5
CAWRGEGNQPQHF
TGTGCCTGGAGAGGGGAGGGGAATCAGCCCCAGCATTTT
>-|TRBV7-9|TRBD1|TRBJ2-5
CASSFGQGLQETQYF
TGTGCCAGCAGCTTTGGACAGGGGCTACAAGAGACCCAGTACTTC
>few|TRBV18|-|TRBJ1-4
CASSPRGNEKLFF
TGTGCCAGCTCACCACGAGGCAATGAAAAACTGTTTTTT
>-|TRBV6-5|TRBD1|TRBJ2-1
CASSFWTGGPNEQFF
TGTGCCAGCAGTTTTTGGACAGGGGGCCCCAATGAGCAGTTCTTC
>few|TRBV5-6|TRBD1|TRBJ2-7
CASSLVDRGAYEQYF
TGTGCCAGCAGCTTGGTGGACAGGGGGGCCTACGAGCAGTACTTC
>-|TRBV6-5|TRBD2|TRBJ2-7
CASSQIAGAYEQYF
TGTGCCAGCAGTCAAATAGCGGGAGCCTACGAGCAGTACTTC
>-|TRBV7-2|TRBD1|TRBJ1-2
CASSPGTGAHGYTF
TGTGCCAGCAGCCCCGGGACAGGGGCCCATGGCTACACCTTC
>-|TRBV3-1/TRBV3-2|-|TRBJ1-6
CASSHVSGYNSPLHF
TGTGCCAGCAGCCACGTCTCGGGGTATAATTCACCCCTCCACTTT
>-|TRBV28|TRBD1|TRBJ1-6
CASTTGQGRSPLHF
TGTGCCAGCACAACCGGACAGGGTCGATCACCCCTCCACTTT
>-|TRBV6-5|-|TRBJ1-4
CASSPPAGKKLFF
TGTGCCAGCAGCCCCCCCGCCGGGAAAAAACTGTTTTTT
>-|TRBV12-3/TRBV12-4|-|TRBJ2-3
CASSFLGGDTQYF
TGTGCCAGCAGTTTCCTGGGGGGAGATACGCAGTATTTT
>-|TRBV7-3|-|TRBJ2-6
CASSLSSGANVLTF
TGTGCCAGCAGCCTTAGCTCTGGGGCCAACGTCCTGACTTTC
>-|TRBV9|TRBD1|TRBJ2-2
CASSPRQGNTGELFF
TGTGCCAGCAGCCCGCGACAGGGTAACACCGGGGAGCTGTTTTTT
>-|TRBV9|-|TRBJ2-7
CASSTETGAYEQYF
TGTGCCAGCAGCACTGAGACAGGAGCCTACGAGCAGTACTTC
>-|TRBV5-1|TRBD1|TRBJ2-7
CASSPDRVHETREQYF
TGCGCCAGCAGCCCGGACAGGGTGCACGAAACCAGGGAGCAGTACTTC
>-|TRBV19|-|TRBJ1-6
CASSPRTVNNSPLHF
TGTGCCAGTAGTCCCCGGACAGTGAATAATTCACCCCTCCACTTT
>-|TRBV4-1|TRBD2|TRBJ2-7
CASSQTTLAEYEQYF
TGCGCCAGCAGCCAAACAACCCTAGCGGAATACGAGCAGTACTTC
>-|TRBV27|TRBD2|TRBJ2-7
CASSPRLAGNYEQYF
TGTGCCAGCAGTCCTAGACTAGCGGGAAACTACGAGCAGTACTTC
>-|TRBV2|-|TRBJ1-2
CASSPDVNYGYTF
TGTGCCAGCAGCCCAGATGTTAACTATGGCTACACCTTC
>-|TRBV12-3/TRBV12-4|-|TRBJ1-1
CASSQGIPEAFF
TGTGCCAGCAGTCAGGGGATCCCTGAAGCTTTCTTT
>-|TRBV2|-|TRBJ1-1
CASSTQGTEAFF
TGTGCCAGCAGTACCCAGGGGACTGAAGCTTTCTTT